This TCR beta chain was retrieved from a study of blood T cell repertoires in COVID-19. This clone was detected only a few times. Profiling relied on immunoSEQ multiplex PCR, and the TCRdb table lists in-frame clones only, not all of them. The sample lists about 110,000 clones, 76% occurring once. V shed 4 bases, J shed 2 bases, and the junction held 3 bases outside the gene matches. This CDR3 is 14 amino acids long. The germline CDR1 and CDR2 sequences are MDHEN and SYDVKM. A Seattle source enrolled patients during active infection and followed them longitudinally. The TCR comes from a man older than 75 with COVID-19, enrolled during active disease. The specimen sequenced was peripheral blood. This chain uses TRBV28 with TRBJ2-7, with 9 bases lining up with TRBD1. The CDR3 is CASSSGDRAYEQYF. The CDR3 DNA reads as TGTGCCAGCAGTTCGGGGGACAGGGCCTACGAGCAGTACTTC.